What follows are 21 T cell receptor beta chains derived from one specimen sequenced in a study of cytomegalovirus exposure and HLA in healthy donors. PCR involved 60 Vbeta and 13 Jbeta primers. Assay used: immunoSEQ multiplex PCR; TCRdb lists only in-frame clones, some missing. The profile covers roughly 150,000 clones, with roughly two thirds appearing a single time and under 7% taken by the ten largest. Sequenced sample: PBMCs. The receptors here all came from a woman aged 18 to 35 in good health and CMV-seropositive.

V gene TRBV7-6 combines with J gene TRBJ1-2, with D unresolved. Looked up from germline, CDR1 is SGHVS and CDR2 is FNYEAQ. With 5 bases removed from V and 5 bases from J, the gap between germline ends came to 12 bases. This CDR3 spans 13 amino acids. In DNA, the CDR3 is TGTGCCAGCAGCCCCGGTCGGGGTTATGGCTACACCTTC. It encodes CASSPGRGYGYTF.

In nucleotides, the CDR3 is TGTGCCAGCAGTACGAGGAACACTGAAGCTTTCTTT. It yields the protein CASSTRNTEAFF. The chain has TRBV28 and TRBJ1-1; D is uncertain. The V end lost 5 bases, the J end lost 1 base, and 5 bases lay between the germline ends. The CDR3 contains 12 residues. Per germline, CDR1 MDHEN and CDR2 SYDVKM. The variable domain in full, completed from reference TRBV28 and TRBJ1-1, reads DVKVTQSSRYLVKRTGEKVFLECVQDMDHENMFWYRQDPGLGLRLIYFSYDVKMKEKGDIPEGYSVSREKKERFSLILESASTNQTSMYLCASSTRNTEAFFGQGTRLTVV.

J is TRBJ2-3 and V is TRBV5-1, with 10 nucleotides matching TRBD2. The CDR3 sequence is 14 residues long. With V trimmed by 4 bases and J by 15 bases, 14 bases remained unmatched. Germline V CDR1 and CDR2: SGHRS, YFSETQ. As DNA, the CDR3 is TGCGCCAGCAGCCCAACCGAGCTAGCGGGGGTCGCATATTTT. Residues: CASSPTELAGVAYF.

This clone has just a few counts. The chain combines TRBV2 with TRBJ2-7; D gene uncertain. This CDR3 has 14 residues. V was trimmed by 2 bases and J by 3 bases, leaving 11 bases between them. Per germline, CDR1 SNHLY and CDR2 FYNNEI. The CDR3 DNA reads as TGTGCCAGCAGTGAATTACCAGGAAACTACGAGCAGTACTTC. Translation: CASSELPGNYEQYF.

This clone was detected a few times. This sample also contains other DNA sequences that code for the same CDR3. This chain joins TRBV9 and TRBJ2-3, with D unclear. V lost 0 bases and J lost 2, with 7 bases in between. The CDR3 is 14 amino acids. Per the germline V gene, CDR1 is SGDLS and CDR2 is YYNGEE. Here the CDR3 reads CASSVGGNTDTQYF. The CDR3 DNA reads as TGTGCCAGCAGCGTAGGCGGTAACACAGATACGCAGTATTTT.

The CDR3, as DNA: TGTGCCAGCAGGGCGGGGGGCAGCTACAATGAGCAGTTCTTC. Translation gives CASRAGGSYNEQFF. This sequence joins TRBV9 and TRBJ2-1; TRBD2 matches at 8 bases. V dropped 5 bases and J dropped 3; count of bases not matched to a gene: 4. Germline V CDR1 and CDR2: SGDLS, YYNGEE. This CDR3 spans 14 amino acids.

This clone was seen a few times. The chain employs TRBV28 and TRBJ1-3; TRBD1 aligns across 8 bases. V shed 9 bases and J 7 bases; nucleotides not matched to a gene: 17. The CDR3 runs to 16 residues. CDR1 and CDR2 from the germline V gene are MDHEN and SYDVKM. Here the CDR3 reads CASRPGQASSWNTIYF. In DNA, the CDR3 is TGTGCCAGTAGACCGGGACAGGCCTCCTCTTGGAACACCATATATTTT.

The chain carries TRBV5-1 and TRBJ2-3, with D maybe TRBD1 (6 bases). Trimming took 3 bases from V and 3 from J, leaving 14 bases between them. The length of the CDR3 is 15 residues. The V gene's germline CDR1 is SGHRS and CDR2 YFSETQ. CDR3 in amino acids: CASSSQGFTTDTQYF. The CDR3 DNA follows: TGCGCCAGCAGCTCACAGGGTTTTACGACAGATACGCAGTATTTT.

This sequence joins TRBV5-1 and TRBJ2-5; TRBD2 matches at 15 bases. Germline CDR1 is SGHRS and CDR2 is YFSETQ. The CDR3 extends over 16 amino acids. After removal of 4 bases from V and 3 bases from J, the junction contained 4 bases not matched to a gene. The CDR3: CASSGWTSGGEETQYF. In DNA form, the CDR3 reads TGCGCCAGCAGCGGATGGACTAGCGGGGGGGAAGAGACCCAGTACTTC.

This sequence joins TRBV18 and TRBJ1-2; 9 bases match TRBD1. V gave up 6 bases and J gave up 2 bases; unmatched junction bases: 7. This CDR3 is 15 amino acids long. The V gene's germline CDR1 is KGHSH and CDR2 LQKENI. The CDR3 bases are TGTGCCAGCTCCCCGGGACAGGGACTCAACTATGGCTACACCTTC. Its translation is CASSPGQGLNYGYTF.

The rearrangement links TRBV12-1 to TRBJ2-1; TRBD2, the D gene given by the table, was not confirmed from the DNA. TRBV12-1 is an annotated pseudogene. The CDR3 is 14 amino acids. The CDR3 nucleotides are TGTGCCAGCAGCTTTGGCGGGGGGCACAATGAGCAGTTCTTC. It codes for CASSFGGGHNEQFF.

The chain couples TRBV5-4 to TRBJ1-6, with D maybe TRBD1 (6 bases). V dropped 0 bases and J dropped 8 bases, with 9 bases sitting between them. Germline loops: CDR1 SGHNT, CDR2 YYREEE (reference sequence). The CDR3 is 14 residues long. The CDR3 region has the DNA TGTGCCAGCAGCTTGGGGGGGGGCGATTCACCCCTCCACTTT. This gives the protein CASSLGGGDSPLHF.

The chain combines TRBV4-2 with TRBJ2-3, with TRBD2 matching 14 bases. Trimming at V came to 3 bases and at J to 5 bases, leaving 7 bases not matched to a gene. CDR1 is LGHNA, CDR2 YNFKEQ, per germline. CDR3 length: 17 amino acids. In DNA, the CDR3 is TGTGCCAGCAGCCAGGGACTAGCGGGGGAAGAAGGAGATACGCAGTATTTT. Protein: CASSQGLAGEEGDTQYF.

The chain carries TRBV11-2 and TRBJ1-3, with D perhaps TRBD1 (5 bases). Trimming removed 5 bases from V and 0 bases from J, with 14 bases in between. Per germline, CDR1 SGHAT and CDR2 FQNNGV. The CDR3 is 16 residues long. In DNA form, the CDR3 reads TGTGCCAGCAGCGTCGGGTGGGGCGACTCTGGAAACACCATATATTTT. Translating gives CASSVGWGDSGNTIYF.

The CDR3 loop is CASSLEIGADGYTF. CDR3 nucleotides: TGTGCCAGCAGCTTGGAAATAGGGGCGGATGGCTACACCTTC. The gene calls are TRBV5-6 and TRBJ1-2; D perhaps matches TRBD1 (5 bases). Trimming pared 0 bases from V and 6 bases from J, leaving 12 bases between. The CDR3 runs to 14 residues. Germline CDR1 and CDR2: SGHDT and YYEEEE. Full variable domain (remainder filled in from reference TRBV5-6 and TRBJ1-2): DAGVTQSPTHLIKTRGQQVTLRCSPKSGHDTVSWYQQALGQGPQFIFQYYEEEERQRGNFPDRFSGHQFPNYSSELNVNALLLGDSALYLCASSLEIGADGYTFGSGTRLTVV.

The chain combines TRBV9 with TRBJ2-6, with 11 nucleotides matching TRBD2. Germline CDR1 is SGDLS and CDR2 is YYNGEE. The CDR3 covers 18 residues. Trimming at V came to 4 bases and at J to 0 bases, leaving 6 bases not matched to a gene. The CDR3 here is CASSKTSGVGSGANVLTF. The CDR3 DNA reads as TGTGCCAGCAGCAAGACTAGCGGGGTAGGCTCTGGGGCCAACGTCCTGACTTTC.

On this clone: A read error may account for a junction end that differs from germline. This chain connects TRBV7-7 to TRBJ2-2; the D gene is possibly TRBD2 (6 bases). Looked up from germline, CDR1 is SSHAT and CDR2 is FNYEAQ (reference sequence). The CDR3 is 17 amino acids. CDR3 sequence reads: CASSFRRGAGNTGELFF. The CDR3 DNA reads TGTGCTAGCAGCTTCCGGAGGGGTGCCGGGAACACCGGGGAGCTGTTTTTT.

The J gene is TRBJ1-5, the V gene TRBV6-5; D gene uncertain. Between the trimmed V and J ends, which lost 8 bases and 4 bases, there was a span of 9 bases. The CDR3 is 12 residues long. Germline V gives CDR1 MNHEY, CDR2 SVGAGI. The CDR3 here is CASGGGNQPQHF. DNA for the CDR3: TGTGCCAGCGGAGGAGGGAATCAGCCCCAGCATTTT.

This clone was detected only once. The chain links TRBV7-8 to TRBJ1-1; no clear D gene. Germline V gene lookup returns CDR1 SGHVS and CDR2 FQNEAQ. This CDR3 has 13 residues. Deletions cut 7 bases from V and 2 bases from J, with 11 bases between. The CDR3 DNA sequence: TGTGCCAGCAAACTTGAACTCAACACTGAAGCTTTCTTT. Amino acid sequence: CASKLELNTEAFF. Based on the CDR3 plus reference TRBV7-8 and TRBJ1-1, the full variable domain is GAGVSQSPRYKVAKRGQDVALRCDPISGHVSLFWYQQALGQGPEFLTYFQNEAQLDKSGLPSDRFFAERPEGSVSTLKIQRTQQEDSAVYLCASKLELNTEAFFGQGTRLTVV.

The rearrangement links TRBV15 to TRBJ2-7, with 7 positions matching TRBD1. The V and J ends lost 5 bases and 0 bases, in that order; junction bases with no gene match: 7. The CDR3 has 15 amino acids. Germline assignment: CDR1 LNHNV and CDR2 YYDKDF (reference sequence). CDR3 coding DNA: TGTGCCACCAGCCAGGACAGGTCCAGCTCCTACGAGCAGTACTTC. It yields the protein CATSQDRSSSYEQYF.

The chain employs TRBV9 and TRBJ1-2; 9 bases align to TRBD1. Germline V lookup: CDR1 SGDLS, CDR2 YYNGEE. The trim removed 0 bases at V and 1 base at J, leaving 4 bases unmatched. This CDR3 is 16 amino acids long. The CDR3 here is CASSVGTGAVNYGYTF. Here the CDR3 DNA reads TGTGCCAGCAGCGTAGGGACAGGGGCAGTTAACTATGGCTACACCTTC.